The clone carrying this T cell receptor (beta chain) showed up many times. The data stem from a study of early T cells in non-severe SARS-CoV-2 infection. Deletions cut 1 base from V and 0 bases from J, with 13 bases between. The germline V gene has CDR1 GTSNPN and CDR2 SVGIG (reference sequence). The CDR3 is made up of 17 amino acids. TCRdb re-analysed the 5' RACE reads in MiXCR, keeping a single row per CDR3 protein. Here the sample spans 45,000 or so distinct CDR3 sequences, about 7% being singletons. The sequenced sample consisted of whole blood. V is TRBV30 and J is TRBJ1-6, with D maybe TRBD1 (5 bases). This TCR derives from an adult who was a healthcare worker with PCR-confirmed SARS-CoV-2 infection or an uninfected control (not recorded which). The CDR3 DNA follows: TGTGCCTGGAGTGCCAGGGCTTCCAGCTCCTATAATTCACCCCTCCACTTT. The encoded protein is CAWSARASSSYNSPLHF. Drawing the rest from reference TRBV30 and TRBJ1-6, the complete variable domain is SQTIHQWPATLVQPVGSPLSLECTVEGTSNPNLYWYRQAAGRGLQLLFYSVGIGQISSEVPQNLSASRPQDRQFILSSKKLLLSDSGFYLCAWSARASSSYNSPLHFGNGTRLTVT.